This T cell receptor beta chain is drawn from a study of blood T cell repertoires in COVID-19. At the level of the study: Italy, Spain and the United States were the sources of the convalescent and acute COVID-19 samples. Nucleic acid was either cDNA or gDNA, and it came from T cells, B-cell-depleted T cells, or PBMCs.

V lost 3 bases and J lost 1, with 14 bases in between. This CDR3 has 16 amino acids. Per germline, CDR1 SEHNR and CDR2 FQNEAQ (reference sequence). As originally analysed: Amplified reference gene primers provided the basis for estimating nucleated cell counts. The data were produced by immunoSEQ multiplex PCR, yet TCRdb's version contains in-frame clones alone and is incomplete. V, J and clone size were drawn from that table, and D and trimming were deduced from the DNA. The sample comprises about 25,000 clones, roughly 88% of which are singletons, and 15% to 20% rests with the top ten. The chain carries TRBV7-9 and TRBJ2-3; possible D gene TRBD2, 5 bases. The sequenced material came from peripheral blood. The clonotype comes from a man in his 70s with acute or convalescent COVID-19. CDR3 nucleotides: TGTGCCAGCAGCTTGAGAAAGGGCGGGCGCACAGATACGCAGTATTTT. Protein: CASSLRKGGRTDTQYF.